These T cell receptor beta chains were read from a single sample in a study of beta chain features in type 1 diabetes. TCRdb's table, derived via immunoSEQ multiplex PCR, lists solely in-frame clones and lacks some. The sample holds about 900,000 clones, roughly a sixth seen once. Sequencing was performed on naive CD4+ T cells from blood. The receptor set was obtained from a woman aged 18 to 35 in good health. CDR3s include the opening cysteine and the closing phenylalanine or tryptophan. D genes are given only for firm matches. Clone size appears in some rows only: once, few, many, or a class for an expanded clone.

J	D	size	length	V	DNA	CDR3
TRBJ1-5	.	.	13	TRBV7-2	TGTGCCAGCAGCTTGGCGGAAGATCAGCCCCAGCATTTT	CASSLAEDQPQHF
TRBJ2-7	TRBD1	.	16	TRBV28	TGTGCCAGCAGGAAACAAGACAGGGCGGTTTTCAACGAGCAGTACTTC	CASRKQDRAVFNEQYF
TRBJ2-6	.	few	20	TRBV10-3	TGTGCCATCAGTGAGTCGGGGAGTGTGGCAGCCGTGTCTGGGGCCAACGTCCTGACTTTC	CAISESGSVAAVSGANVLTF
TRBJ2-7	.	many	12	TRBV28	TGTGCCAGCAGTTTAAGCTCCTACGAGCAGTACTTC	CASSLSSYEQYF
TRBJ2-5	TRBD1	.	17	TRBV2	TGTGCCAGCAGTAACCGGGACAGGGCCATAAACCAAGAGACCCAGTACTTC	CASSNRDRAINQETQYF
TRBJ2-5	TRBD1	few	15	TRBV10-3	TGTGCCATCAGTGAGTCAAACAGGGGGCCGGAGACCCAGTACTTC	CAISESNRGPETQYF
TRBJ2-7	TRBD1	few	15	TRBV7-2	TGTGCCAGCAGCTTCCCGGGACAGGTCTCCTACGAGCAGTACTTC	CASSFPGQVSYEQYF
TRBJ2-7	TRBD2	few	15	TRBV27	TGTGCCAGCAAACTCCGCGGGAGAGAAATCTACGAGCAGTACTTC	CASKLRGREIYEQYF
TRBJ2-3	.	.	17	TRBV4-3	TGCGCCAGCAGCGAAATCGAGGCCCAACTCGTTAGGGATACGCAGTATTTT	CASSEIEAQLVRDTQYF
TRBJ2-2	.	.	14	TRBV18	TGTGCCAGCTCATCGAGTGGGGTTCCCGGGGAGCTGTTTTTT	CASSSSGVPGELFF